This TCR beta chain is from a study of cytomegalovirus exposure and HLA in healthy donors (TCRdb year 2017). For the wider study: In an earlier analysis of approximately 500 of the donors, 276 Gb of sequence data and 90 million to 120 million unique TCR beta sequences from about 179 million T cells were reported. An early release covering about 600 HLA-typed donors comprised about 300 gigabases of sequencing data and about 90 million unique TCR sequences. The genetic ancestry cluster associated with self-reported Caucasian donors included approximately 85% of the 398 genotyped donors. The aim of the study was to test whether cataloging public T cell receptors could identify signatures of past pathogen exposure. The study used immunosequencing to profile the T cell repertoires of about 670 subjects and linked those repertoires to cytomegalovirus serostatus. Along with the roughly 610-subject first cohort, a separate validation cohort of approximately 110 different subjects was used. To predict cytomegalovirus infection status, the study combined high-throughput TCR immunosequencing, statistical association of individual TCRs with disease status, and machine learning. A later analysis re-examined previously published TCR beta repertoires from hundreds of donors and added high-resolution HLA genotyping to investigate patterns of TCR occurrence. The later analysis used no new phenotypic data to find candidate immune exposures, relying instead on TCR beta sequences and their occurrence across donors. An earlier analysis of fewer than 750 of the donors used high-throughput TCR beta sequencing to judge whether each TCR beta V gene segment behaved as functional or pseudogenic. Donor age, sex, ethnicity and CMV serostatus were collected together with the repertoire data. A later genetic analysis took genome-wide SNP genotypes for 398 of the 666 donors and used that subset as a discovery cohort. Every repertoire in the discovery cohort had been generated on one and the same sequencing platform. Class I and class II HLA loci were covered by the typing at four-digit resolution. The number of donors typed differed by locus, with about 629-640 for A, B, C, DRB1 and DQB1, roughly 520 for DQA1, some 570 for DPA1, and approximately 470 for DPB1. Because of strong linkage in the cohort, four or five DR-DQ haplotypes were treated as single units for association and clustering. Among roughly 370 genotyped donors of the cohort, an average of around 240,000 unique TCR beta nucleotide sequences were sequenced per donor, around 18% of them non-productive. Overall results and qualifications from the work: The classifier was reported to diagnose cytomegalovirus status with high specificity and sensitivity in both the original and validation cohorts. While some public TCRs were present in many individuals, most TCR sequences turned up only very rarely across donors. HLA typing was unavailable for some donors at each locus, so association tests used only the typed subset. In the study, around 150 TCR beta chains were listed as associated with cytomegalovirus. A later genetic analysis associated a missense DCLRE1C variant with V-gene and J-gene trimming of TCR beta chains, and an independent cohort replicated the association. In vitro tests confirmed that three of the cytomegalovirus-associated TCR beta chains recognize cytomegalovirus antigens. In a later analysis, around 17,000 TCR beta sequences were associated with specific HLA alleles at a false discovery rate of 0.05. In an earlier analysis of approximately 590 of the donors, most TCR beta V segments were observed in productive rearrangements about 87% or about 30% of the time, broadly matching IMGT annotations. In a later analysis, HLA-associated TCR beta chains were found to be more clonally expanded and to have lower generation probabilities than equally common non-associated chains. When HLA alleles, especially DR and DQ, strongly co-occurred, attributing TCR associations to individual alleles was difficult. In this cohort, only TCR beta chains were sequenced, and detectable features were limited by the absence of alpha or paired-chain data. A further reported finding was that TCR beta sequences accurately predicted the HLA-A and HLA-B alleles for most subjects in the first cohort. Presence/absence analyses assumed roughly uniform sequencing depth across donors, an assumption that may not hold. For the cohort, immune exposure information was limited to CMV serostatus. In a later analysis, several top co-occurrence clusters were reported to appear linked to parvovirus B19, influenza, CMV and Epstein-Barr virus. A cluster of highly shared sequence variants was judged likely to represent a technical artifact of the sequencing pipeline. A later genetic analysis reported fewer N-insertions in productive TCRs among donors in an Asian-associated ancestry cluster than the approximately 700-donor mean. In a later analysis, most CMV-associated TCR beta chains were found to appear HLA-restricted, with HLA associations seemingly driven largely by CMV exposure. The authors suggested that the approach could potentially be generalized to other disease states and immunological phenotypes. Some IMGT-functional V segments, including TRBV6-2 and TRBV6-3, could not be distinguished by the 87-base-pair reads and were therefore excluded. In a later analysis, TCR association rates were found to vary across HLA loci, with the most associated TCRs seen for DRB1 alleles and the fewest for HLA-C alleles. Linkage disequilibrium might explain the correlated functional status among segregating V segments, but an unknown experimental factor could not be excluded. Because counts were too low, 15 to 20 rarely observed V segments, including chromosome 9 orphons, were left out of the earlier analysis of roughly 600 of the donors.

The cohort comprised around 690 healthy bone marrow donors. All cohort members were sampled while nominally healthy, although unrecorded immune exposures were likely present. The donor tested CMV seropositive and was one of the 289 seropositive cohort members. A peripheral blood sample was collected from each donor, and TCR beta sequencing was performed on peripheral blood mononuclear cells. The Qiagen DNeasy Blood Extraction Kit was used to extract genomic DNA from the blood cell samples. Libraries were constructed by the immunoSEQ multiplex PCR assay. The multiplex PCR relied on a mix of 60 forward primers for TCR Vbeta segments and 13 reverse primers for TCR Jbeta segments. The CDR3 region of rearranged TCR beta genes was amplified from genomic DNA with a multiplex PCR assay. Amplified TCR beta libraries were sequenced as 87-base-pair reads on the Illumina HiSeq System. The source study handled its data this way. Across the 670 or so repertoires, a later analysis counted tens of millions of unique TCR beta chains, approximately 10 million of which were shared by at least two donors. Raw reads were error-corrected and collapsed into unique sequences with a nearest-neighbor algorithm that merged closely related sequences to remove PCR and sequencing errors. CDR3 sequences were aligned to IMGT reference sequences to assign V, D and J gene segments. For a sequence to be retained, a match of at least six nucleotides was required to both a V gene segment and a J gene segment. A rearrangement counted as productive if the CDR3 had no stop codons and remained in frame with V and J, and every other rearrangement counted as non-productive. Following IMGT convention, CDR3 was defined as the stretch from the second conserved V-encoded cysteine to the conserved J-encoded phenylalanine. The earlier analysis of around 640 of the donors excluded sequences that lacked an unambiguous match to a single V gene segment. An earlier analysis of some 610 of the donors called V segments functional above 56.7% productive rearrangements and segregating when the between-donor standard deviation exceeded 5%. A statistical classification framework was built to diagnose cytomegalovirus status from the catalog of TCR beta chain sequences. A later analysis assigned V and J genes by comparing TCR nucleotide sequences with IMGT/GENE-DB human TR gene sequences. The TCRdist pipeline was used in a later analysis to assign CDR3 sequences and most-parsimonious VDJ recombination scenarios. In a later analysis, each TCR beta chain was defined by its CDR3 amino acid sequence together with its V-gene family, and reads lacking a unique V-gene family were excluded. To address suspected cross-contamination and a sequencing artifact, a later analysis removed under 600 highly shared, low-generation-probability nucleotide sequences. A later analysis calculated a clonal expansion index for each public chain from normalized within-repertoire ranks of inferred template counts. In a later analysis, generation probabilities were computed using a VDJ recombination model fitted to out-of-frame rearrangements, and the results were checked against IGoR. In a later analysis, hypergeometric tests were used to score TCR-TCR, TCR-HLA and TCR-CMV co-occurrence, with a repertoire-size bias correction applied to TCR pairs. To estimate false discovery rates, a later analysis permuted the HLA or CMV assignments 20 times. In a later analysis, co-occurring TCRs were grouped using DBSCAN, with TCRdist sequence similarity added in when clustering inside HLA-allele-positive subsets. For co-occurrence clustering, repertoires with fewer than 30,000 or more than 120,000 public chains were excluded, along with about five repertoires with anomalous nucleotide sharing. Held by TCRdb, this immuneACCESS table contains in-frame sequences only and omits some clones. Under half of the omission traces to an unresolved V gene where checked; the cause of the rest is unknown. V and J calls and clone size are given by that table; D and trimming were obtained from the DNA. This sample comprises about 160,000 clones, 75% to 85% of them detected only once. Around 10% of the sample goes to the ten largest clones.

For CDR1 and CDR2, the germline V gene lists SGHTA and FQGTGA. Between the V and J ends, shortened by 1 base and 2 bases respectively, the junction contains 11 bases. The CDR3 covers 16 residues, taking in both the cysteine and the phenylalanine. Kept here is only the CDR3 DNA, which spans 48 bases and is read in frame from base 1. To note about this clone: Its antigen target is currently unknown. No per-base quality is available; no much larger clone lies one base away.

Sequencing used PBMCs. This clonotype was obtained from a man in his forties or fifties in good health and CMV-seropositive. The chain links TRBV7-3 with TRBJ2-2, and the D gene may be TRBD1, 5 bases matching. The CDR3 corresponds to CASSLNSGLNTGELFF. The DNA sequence is TGTGCCAGCAGCTTAAATTCAGGGTTAAACACCGGGGAGCTGTTTTTT.